This T cell receptor delta chain was documented in a study of gamma-delta chains in newborns, infants, children. Study context: Microbial exposure reportedly drives polyclonal innate γδ T cell expansion after birth.

CDR1 and CDR2 (germline): GEAIGNYY, EKD. V lost 2 bases and J lost 2; bases outside the gene matches: 9. The CDR3 extends over 20 amino acids. TCRdb re-called the reads with CATT. Among about 8,500 delta-chain clones listed, around 3.4% were seen once. The specimen was blood. The clonotype comes from a child who was a newborn, infant or young child, either healthy, febrile or measles-vaccinated (not recorded which). V gene TRDV2 combines with J gene TRDJ3; 12 nucleotides line up with TRDD3. CDR3 amino acids: CACDSTGGYPGPWDTRQMFF. In DNA, the CDR3 is TGTGCCTGTGACAGTACTGGGGGATACCCCGGCCCCTGGGACACCCGACAGATGTTTTTC.